These T cell receptor beta chains were read from a single sample in a study of graft-versus-host responses after intestinal transplantation. The assay was immunoSEQ multiplex PCR, and TCRdb's table has in-frame clones only and misses some. The data hold about 8,000 clones, with around 30% observed a single time. The input for sequencing was alloreactive CD8+ T cells from a mixed lymphocyte reaction culture, taken before intestinal transplant. The receptors stem from a human patient who received an intestinal transplant. Each CDR3 is given with its conserved first and last residue. The D gene is left open where the match is weak. Some rows mark clone size as missing; the rest say once, few, many or name a class of expanded clone.

>TRBV27|TRBJ1-1|once|TRBD1
CASSLGTARTEAFF
TGTGCCAGCAGTCTCGGGACAGCCCGCACTGAAGCTTTCTTT
>TRBV4-1|TRBJ2-7|NA|TRBD1
CASSHQPGQGPEQYF
TGCGCCAGCAGCCATCAACCGGGACAGGGGCCCGAGCAGTACTTC
>TRBV4-1|TRBJ1-1|NA|NA
CASSQGKGGDTEAFF
TGCGCCAGCAGCCAAGGCAAAGGGGGAGATACTGAAGCTTTCTTT
>TRBV6-4|TRBJ2-1|NA|TRBD1
CASSAGTASYNEQFF
TGCGCCAGCAGCGCCGGGACAGCCTCCTACAATGAGCAGTTCTTC
>TRBV7-9|TRBJ2-3|NA|TRBD2
CASSHPAAGESTDTQYF
TGTGCCAGCAGCCACCCGGCCGCGGGGGAAAGCACAGATACGCAGTATTTT
>TRBV6-5|TRBJ2-7|few|NA
CASSYSIGELEYEQYF
TGTGCCAGCAGTTACTCGATAGGAGAACTCGAATACGAGCAGTACTTC
>TRBV28|TRBJ2-7|medium-sized|TRBD1
CASSFAGQAPLEQYF
TGTGCCAGCAGTTTTGCGGGACAGGCTCCCCTGGAGCAGTACTTC
>TRBV5-6|TRBJ1-3|NA|NA
CASSKGFRDTIYF
TGTGCCAGCAGTAAGGGTTTCAGGGACACCATATATTTT
>TRBV7-9|TRBJ1-3|few|NA
CASSSSRGGNGNTIYF
TGTGCCAGCAGCTCCTCACGGGGGGGCAACGGAAACACCATATATTTT
>TRBV21-1|TRBJ1-1|NA|NA
CASSKSDRGHTEAFF
TGTGCCAGCAGCAAATCTGACAGGGGGCACACTGAAGCTTTCTTT
>TRBV2|TRBJ1-2|medium-sized|NA
CASSEFRGAQYGYTF
TGTGCCAGCAGTGAATTTCGGGGGGCGCAGTATGGCTACACCTTC
>TRBV9|TRBJ2-7|NA|TRBD2
CASSAGGNSYEQYF
TGTGCCAGCAGTGCGGGAGGCAACTCCTACGAGCAGTACTTC
>TRBV6-5|TRBJ2-3|NA|NA
CASSSLLETDTQYF
TGTGCCAGCAGTTCCCTACTCGAAACAGATACGCAGTATTTT
>TRBV15|TRBJ2-1|NA|NA
CATSSGARINEQFF
TGTGCCACCAGCAGTGGTGCTAGGATAAATGAGCAGTTCTTC
>TRBV7-2|TRBJ2-7|NA|TRBD2
CASSSGGEPSYEQYF
TGTGCCAGCAGCTCCGGGGGGGAGCCCTCCTACGAGCAGTACTTC
>TRBV7-9|TRBJ1-6|few|NA
CASSLVEGSVSPLHF
TGTGCCAGCAGCTTAGTGGAGGGTTCAGTCTCACCCCTCCACTTT
>TRBV6-5|TRBJ2-1|NA|TRBD2
CASSYSPGLARYEQFF
TGTGCCAGCAGTTACTCCCCGGGACTAGCCAGGTATGAGCAGTTCTTC
>TRBV9|TRBJ1-4|once|TRBD1
CASSAWTGLNEKLFF
TGTGCCAGCAGCGCTTGGACAGGGCTAAATGAAAAACTGTTTTTT
>TRBV4-3|TRBJ2-1|NA|NA
CASSQGQFSYNEQFF
TGCGCCAGCAGCCAAGGGCAGTTCTCCTACAATGAGCAGTTCTTC
>TRBV28|TRBJ1-5|few|TRBD1
CASSLFYPRGQGQPQHF
TGTGCCAGCAGTTTATTCTATCCCAGGGGGCAAGGTCAGCCCCAGCATTTT
>TRBV28|TRBJ2-7|NA|TRBD2
CASSHEGLENEQYF
TGTGCCAGCAGTCACGAGGGACTAGAGAACGAGCAGTACTTC
>TRBV20-1|TRBJ1-2|NA|TRBD1
CSGDRGYGYTF
TGCAGTGGGGACAGGGGCTATGGCTACACCTTC
>TRBV7-9|TRBJ2-4|few|NA
CASSLVTGIAKNIQYF
TGTGCCAGCAGCTTAGTTACAGGGATAGCCAAAAACATTCAGTACTTC
>TRBV6-5|TRBJ1-5|NA|TRBD1
CASSSRGQSNQPQHF
TGTGCCAGCAGTTCTCGGGGACAGAGCAATCAGCCCCAGCATTTT
>TRBV6-5|TRBJ1-5|NA|TRBD1
CASSLTQGSNQPQHF
TGTGCCAGCAGCCTAACACAGGGGAGCAATCAGCCCCAGCATTTT
>TRBV28|TRBJ2-5|NA|TRBD1
CASSPGQGLYQETQYF
TGTGCCAGCAGTCCGGGACAGGGATTGTATCAAGAGACCCAGTACTTC
>TRBV19|TRBJ2-1|few|NA
CASSIGPGINEQFF
TGTGCCAGTAGTATAGGTCCGGGAATTAATGAGCAGTTCTTC
>TRBV10-2|TRBJ2-7|medium-sized|NA
CASSYGVTYEQYF
TGCGCCAGCAGTTACGGGGTTACCTACGAGCAGTACTTC
>TRBV10-2|TRBJ2-7|NA|TRBD1
CASSGTTGLSYEQYF
TGCGCCAGCAGTGGTACGACAGGGCTCTCCTACGAGCAGTACTTC
>TRBV29-1|TRBJ2-3|NA|TRBD2
CSVAGTSKHQADTQYF
TGCAGCGTAGCCGGGACTAGCAAGCATCAAGCAGATACGCAGTATTTT
>TRBV4-1|TRBJ2-7|medium-sized|NA
CASSQVPGRLYEQYF
TGCGCCAGCAGCCAAGTACCCGGGAGACTTTACGAGCAGTACTTC
>TRBV2|TRBJ2-7|few|NA
CASGRTEHYEQYF
TGTGCCAGCGGACGGACAGAGCACTACGAGCAGTACTTC
>TRBV4-2|TRBJ1-2|NA|TRBD1
CASSHPLTGGLDGYTF
TGTGCCAGCAGCCATCCTCTGACAGGGGGCCTGGATGGCTACACCTTC
>TRBV14|TRBJ2-3|NA|NA
CASSPWGNPSAFTDTQYF
TGTGCCAGCAGCCCATGGGGCAATCCCTCCGCTTTCACAGATACGCAGTATTTT
>TRBV7-9|TRBJ1-1|few|NA
CASSILELEDTEAFF
TGTGCCAGCAGCATCCTGGAACTGGAGGACACTGAAGCTTTCTTT